The sample holds a few counts of the clone carrying this TCR beta chain. Its antigen is not known. The data were obtained in a study of T-cell memory formation after mild COVID-19. In the study overall: TCR clustering was largely donor specific.

The authors produced TCR alpha and TCR beta cDNA libraries with sample barcodes and UMIs by 5'RACE using constant-segment primers. TCRdb processed the 5' RACE reads anew with MiXCR; each CDR3 protein has one entry. The data contain under 450,000 distinct CDR3 sequences, 20% to 30% of them seen just once; the ten biggest clones take up about an eighth. The CDR3 is 13 amino acids. Germline CDR1 is MDHEN and CDR2 is SYDVKM. With V trimmed by 6 bases and J by 6 bases, 6 bases remained unmatched. Study observations and caveats: Among contracting clones, CD4+ were mainly CM/EM and CD8+ enriched in EMRA. The appearance of some responding clones in pre-infection memory suggested that cross-reactive memory joined.

This clonotype originated in an adult woman who had mild COVID-19 (a few samples of this study predate the infection). Cell type and time point are not known. The sample comprised PBMCs or a T cell subset sorted from them (not recorded which). The rearrangement joins TRBV28 to TRBJ2-3, with 7 nucleotides matching TRBD1. This CDR3 is CASRTNRGDTQYF. The CDR3 DNA sequence: TGTGCCAGCAGGACGAACAGGGGCGATACGCAGTATTTT.